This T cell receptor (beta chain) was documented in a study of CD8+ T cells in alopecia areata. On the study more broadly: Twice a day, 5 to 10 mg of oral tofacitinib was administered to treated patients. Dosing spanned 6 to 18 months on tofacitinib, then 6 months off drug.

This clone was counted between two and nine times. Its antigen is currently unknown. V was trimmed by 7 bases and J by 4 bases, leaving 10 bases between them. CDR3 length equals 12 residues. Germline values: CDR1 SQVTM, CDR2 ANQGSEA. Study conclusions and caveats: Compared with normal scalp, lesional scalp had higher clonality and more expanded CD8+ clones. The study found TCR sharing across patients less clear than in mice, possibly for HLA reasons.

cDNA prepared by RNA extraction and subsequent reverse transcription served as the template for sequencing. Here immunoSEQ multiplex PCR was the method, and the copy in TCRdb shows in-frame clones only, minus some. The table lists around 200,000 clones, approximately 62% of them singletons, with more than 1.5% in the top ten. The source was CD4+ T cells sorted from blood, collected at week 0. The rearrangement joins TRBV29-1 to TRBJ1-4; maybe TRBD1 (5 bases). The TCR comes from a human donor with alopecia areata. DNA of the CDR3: TGCAGCGGCGGGGGAGGTAATGAAAAACTGTTTTTT. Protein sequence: CSGGGGNEKLFF. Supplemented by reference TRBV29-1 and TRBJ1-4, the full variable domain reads SAVISQKPSRDICQRGTSLTIQCQVDSQVTMMFWYRQQPGQSLTLIATANQGSEATYESGFVIDKFPISRPNLTFSTLTVSNMSPEDSSIYLCSGGGGNEKLFFGSGTQLSVL.